This T cell receptor (beta chain) was captured in a study of Graves' ophthalmopathy and Graves' hyperthyroidism. This clonotype was picked up many times. Antigen unknown. Study conclusions and caveats: Among expanded thyroid clonotypes above 0.001 frequency, most also occurred in blood.

This CDR3 is 13 amino acids long. Germline loops: CDR1 MNHEY, CDR2 SMNVEV (reference sequence). With 5 bases removed from V and 6 bases from J, the gap between germline ends came to 13 bases. As the template, RNA transcripts were used to amplify TCR beta CDR3 regions. Second-round multiplex PCR followed a first-round RT-PCR using HTBI primers. TCRdb re-called the multiplex PCR reads with MiXCR, one entry per CDR3 protein. The sample shows fewer than 600,000 distinct CDR3 sequences, about 15% of them seen only once. Specimen: blood. This TCR was sampled from a woman under 40 with Graves' ophthalmopathy. J is TRBJ1-2 and V is TRBV27, with D hard to call. CDR3: CASSLRPGHGYTF. The CDR3 region has the DNA TGTGCCAGCAGTCTCCGACCGGGCCATGGCTACACCTTC.